The rows below give T cell receptor beta chains drawn from one sample of a study of T cell responses to AZD1222 COVID-19 vaccine. TCRdb's copy holds only in-frame clones and misses some; the assay was immunoSEQ multiplex PCR. The sample has over 45,000 clones, roughly 90% seen once. Source: peripheral blood, taken on day 0 of AZD1222 vaccination. These receptor sequences come from an adult in good health. The CDR3 runs from the conserved cysteine through the conserved F or W.

J | V | CDR3
TRBJ2-3 | TRBV3-1/TRBV3-2 | CASSQLFRTSGGADTQYF
TRBJ1-2 | TRBV6-1 | CASSDLVGYTF
TRBJ2-1 | TRBV6-6 | CASTLDQYNEQFF
TRBJ2-2 | TRBV7-2 | CASSLGVELVGGELFF
TRBJ1-2 | TRBV7-2 | CASSPGTGQGYGYTF
TRBJ1-2 | TRBV7-2 | CASSLESYGYTF
TRBJ2-1 | TRBV6-6 | CASSHAASQYNEQFF
TRBJ2-1 | TRBV6-5 | CASSHRGTGSYEQFF
TRBJ2-3 | TRBV10-3 | CAISSGQGATQYF
TRBJ1-2 | TRBV27 | CASSFRTDYGYTF
TRBJ1-1 | TRBV29-1 | CSVEDQGGRTEAFF
TRBJ2-1 | TRBV9 | CASSAEAGTSSLNEQFF
TRBJ2-5 | TRBV28 | CASSPYRGRETQYF
TRBJ1-5 | TRBV30 | CAWSFRTGTTPTISNQPQHF
TRBJ1-6 | TRBV7-9 | CASSSGGVLPLHF
TRBJ1-1 | TRBV9 | CASSVTGQGDTEAFF
TRBJ2-2 | TRBV5-8 | CASSFRSGPTGELFF
TRBJ1-1 | TRBV3-1/TRBV3-2 | CASSQSTEAFF
TRBJ1-1 | TRBV27 | CASSGQGGLSEAFF
TRBJ1-1 | TRBV30 | CAWSAGVNTEAFF
TRBJ2-1 | TRBV15 | CATSRDRSAGGPSNEQFF
TRBJ2-7 | TRBV7-2 | CASSLEGGQYF
TRBJ1-2 | TRBV11-2 | CASSLEAGFLSGYTF